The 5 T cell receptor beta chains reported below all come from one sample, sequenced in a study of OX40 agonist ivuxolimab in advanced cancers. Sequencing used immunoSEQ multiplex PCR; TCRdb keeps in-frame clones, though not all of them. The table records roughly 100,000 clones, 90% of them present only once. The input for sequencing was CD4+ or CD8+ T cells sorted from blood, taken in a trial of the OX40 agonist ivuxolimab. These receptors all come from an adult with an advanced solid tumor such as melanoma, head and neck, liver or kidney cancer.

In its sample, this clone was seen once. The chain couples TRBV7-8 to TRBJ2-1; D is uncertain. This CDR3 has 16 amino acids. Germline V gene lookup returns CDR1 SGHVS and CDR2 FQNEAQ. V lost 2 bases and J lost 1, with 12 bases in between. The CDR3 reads CASSLIRIPSYNEQFF. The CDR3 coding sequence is TGTGCCAGCAGCTTAATTAGGATACCTTCCTACAATGAGCAGTTCTTC.

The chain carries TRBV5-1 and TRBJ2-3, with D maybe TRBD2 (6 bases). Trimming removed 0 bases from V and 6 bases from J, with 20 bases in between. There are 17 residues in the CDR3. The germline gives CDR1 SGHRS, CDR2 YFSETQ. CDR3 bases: TGCGCCAGCAGCTTGGCCGACCTCGGGGGAATTGCGGATACGCAGTATTTT. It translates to CASSLADLGGIADTQYF.

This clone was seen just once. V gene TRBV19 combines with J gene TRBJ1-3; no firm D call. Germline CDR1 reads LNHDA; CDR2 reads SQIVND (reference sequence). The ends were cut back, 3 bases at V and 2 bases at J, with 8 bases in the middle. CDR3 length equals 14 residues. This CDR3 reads CASSIRPAGNTIYF. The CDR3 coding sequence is TGTGCCAGTAGTATTCGGCCAGCTGGAAACACCATATATTTT.

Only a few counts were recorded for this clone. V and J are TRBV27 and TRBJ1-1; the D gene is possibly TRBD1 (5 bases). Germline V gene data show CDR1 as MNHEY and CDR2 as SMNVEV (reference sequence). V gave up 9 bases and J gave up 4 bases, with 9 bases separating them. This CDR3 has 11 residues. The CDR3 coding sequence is TGTGCCAGTCGGGGGTTCACTGAAGCTTTCTTT. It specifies CASRGFTEAFF.

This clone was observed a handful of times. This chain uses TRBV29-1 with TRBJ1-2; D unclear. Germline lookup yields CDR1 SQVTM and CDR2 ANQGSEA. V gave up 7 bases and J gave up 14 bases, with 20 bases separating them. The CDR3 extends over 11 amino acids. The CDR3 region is CSADWQMGSTF. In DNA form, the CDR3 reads TGCAGCGCTGACTGGCAGATGGGCTCGACCTTC.